This T cell receptor beta chain was captured in a study of OX40 agonist ivuxolimab in advanced cancers. Clones were read by immunoSEQ multiplex PCR, and TCRdb kept only the in-frame ones, dropping some. The sample shows 65,000 to 85,000 clones, more than 85% of them seen only once. This clone was picked up one time. V was pared by 0 bases and J by 1 base, with 12 bases between. There are 16 residues in the CDR3. Germline-derived CDR1 and CDR2 are MNHEY and SMNVEV (reference sequence). This rearrangement joins TRBV27 to TRBJ1-1; a possible D gene is TRBD1 (5 bases). The sequence was obtained from an adult with an advanced solid tumor such as melanoma, head and neck, liver or kidney cancer. Here the sequenced sample was CD4+ or CD8+ T cells sorted from blood, taken in a trial of the OX40 agonist ivuxolimab. The CDR3 here is CASSLSVEGTNTEAFF. The CDR3 DNA sequence: TGTGCCAGCAGTTTATCGGTCGAGGGGACGAACACTGAAGCTTTCTTT.